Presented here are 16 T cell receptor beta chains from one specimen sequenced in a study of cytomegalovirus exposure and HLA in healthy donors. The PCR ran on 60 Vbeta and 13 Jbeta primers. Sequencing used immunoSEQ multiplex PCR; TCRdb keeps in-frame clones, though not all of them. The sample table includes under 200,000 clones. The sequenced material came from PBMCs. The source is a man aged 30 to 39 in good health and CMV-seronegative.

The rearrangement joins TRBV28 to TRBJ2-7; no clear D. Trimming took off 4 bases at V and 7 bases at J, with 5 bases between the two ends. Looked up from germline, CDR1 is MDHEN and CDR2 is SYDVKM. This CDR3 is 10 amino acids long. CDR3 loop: CASSYEEQYF. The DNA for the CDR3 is TGTGCCAGCAGTTATGAGGAGCAGTACTTC.

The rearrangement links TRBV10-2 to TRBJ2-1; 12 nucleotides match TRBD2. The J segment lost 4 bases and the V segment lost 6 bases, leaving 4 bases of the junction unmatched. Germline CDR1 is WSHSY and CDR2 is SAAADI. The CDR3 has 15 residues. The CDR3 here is CASRLAGGPYNEQFF. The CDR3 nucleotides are TGCGCCAGCAGGCTAGCGGGAGGGCCATACAATGAGCAGTTCTTC.

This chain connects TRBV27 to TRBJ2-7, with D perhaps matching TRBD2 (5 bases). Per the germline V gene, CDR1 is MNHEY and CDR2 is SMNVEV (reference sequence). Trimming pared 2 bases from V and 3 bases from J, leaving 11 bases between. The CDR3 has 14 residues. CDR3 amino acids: CASSLASRDYEQYF. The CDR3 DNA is TGTGCCAGCAGTTTAGCTAGTCGGGACTACGAGCAGTACTTC.

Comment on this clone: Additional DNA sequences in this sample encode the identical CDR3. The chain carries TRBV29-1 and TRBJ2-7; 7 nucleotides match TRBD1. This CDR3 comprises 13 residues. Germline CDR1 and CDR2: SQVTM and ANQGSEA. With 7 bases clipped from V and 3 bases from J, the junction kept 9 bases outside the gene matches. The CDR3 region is CSATGTALYEQYF. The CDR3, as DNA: TGCAGCGCAACCGGGACAGCACTCTACGAGCAGTACTTC.

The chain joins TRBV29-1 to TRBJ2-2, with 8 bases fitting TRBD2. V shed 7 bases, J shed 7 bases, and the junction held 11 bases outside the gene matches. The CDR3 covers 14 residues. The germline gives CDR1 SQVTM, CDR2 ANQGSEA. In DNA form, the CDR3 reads TGCAGCGCACAACCGGGACTAGTCGGCGGGGAGCTGTTTTTT. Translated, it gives CSAQPGLVGGELFF.

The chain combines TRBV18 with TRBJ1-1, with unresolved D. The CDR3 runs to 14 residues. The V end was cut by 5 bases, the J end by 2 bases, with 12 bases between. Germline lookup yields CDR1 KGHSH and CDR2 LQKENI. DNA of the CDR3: TGTGCCAGCTCAGCTACTTCAGGCAACACTGAAGCTTTCTTT. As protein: CASSATSGNTEAFF.

The CDR3 is CASSYSYSYNSPLHF. DNA for the CDR3: TGTGCCAGCAGTTACAGCTACTCCTATAATTCACCCCTCCACTTT. The chain uses TRBV6-5 and TRBJ1-6; no definite D call. V gave up 2 bases and J gave up 0 bases, with 5 bases separating them. The CDR3 contains 15 residues. The germline CDR1 and CDR2 sequences are MNHEY and SVGAGI.

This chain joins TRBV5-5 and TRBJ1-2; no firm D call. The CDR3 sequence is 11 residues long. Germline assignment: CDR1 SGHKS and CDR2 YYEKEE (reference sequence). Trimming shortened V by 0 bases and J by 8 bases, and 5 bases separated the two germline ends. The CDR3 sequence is CASSLAVGYTF. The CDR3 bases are TGTGCCAGCAGCTTGGCAGTGGGCTACACCTTC.

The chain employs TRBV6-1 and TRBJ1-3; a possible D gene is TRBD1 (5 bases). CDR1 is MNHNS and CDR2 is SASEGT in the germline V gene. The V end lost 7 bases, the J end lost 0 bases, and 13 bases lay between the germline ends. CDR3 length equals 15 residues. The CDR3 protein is CASKDSSYSGNTIYF. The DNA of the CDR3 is TGTGCCAGCAAAGACAGTTCCTACTCTGGAAACACCATATATTTT.

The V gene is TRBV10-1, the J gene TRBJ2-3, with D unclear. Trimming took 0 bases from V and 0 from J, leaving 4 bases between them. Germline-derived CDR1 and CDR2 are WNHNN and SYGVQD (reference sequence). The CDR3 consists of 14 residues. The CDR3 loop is CASSESTSTDTQYF. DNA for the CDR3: TGCGCCAGCAGTGAGTCGACTAGCACAGATACGCAGTATTTT.

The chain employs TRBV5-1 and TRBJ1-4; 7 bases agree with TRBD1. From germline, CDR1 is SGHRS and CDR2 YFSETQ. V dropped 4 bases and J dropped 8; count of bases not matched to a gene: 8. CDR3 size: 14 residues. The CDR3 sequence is CASSRDRVGEKLFF. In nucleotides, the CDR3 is TGCGCCAGCAGCCGCGACAGGGTAGGCGAAAAACTGTTTTTT. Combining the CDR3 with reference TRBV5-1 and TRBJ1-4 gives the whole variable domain KAGVTQTPRYLIKTRGQQVTLSCSPISGHRSVSWYQQTPGQGLQFLFEYFSETQRNKGNFPGRFSGRQFSNSRSEMNVSTLELGDSALYLCASSRDRVGEKLFFGSGTQLSVL.

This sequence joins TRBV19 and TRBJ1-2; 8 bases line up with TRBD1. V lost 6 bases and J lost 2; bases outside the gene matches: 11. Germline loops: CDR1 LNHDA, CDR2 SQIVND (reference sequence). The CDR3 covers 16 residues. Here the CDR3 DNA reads TGTGCCAGTAGCTCAACTCGGACAGGGATCAACTATGGCTACACCTTC. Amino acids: CASSSTRTGINYGYTF.

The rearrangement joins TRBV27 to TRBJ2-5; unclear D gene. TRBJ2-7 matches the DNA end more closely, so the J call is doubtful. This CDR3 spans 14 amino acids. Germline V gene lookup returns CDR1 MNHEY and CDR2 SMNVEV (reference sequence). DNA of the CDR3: TGTGCCAGCAGTGAGAGGTTCAACTCCTACGAGCAGTACTTC. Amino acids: CASSERFNSYEQYF.

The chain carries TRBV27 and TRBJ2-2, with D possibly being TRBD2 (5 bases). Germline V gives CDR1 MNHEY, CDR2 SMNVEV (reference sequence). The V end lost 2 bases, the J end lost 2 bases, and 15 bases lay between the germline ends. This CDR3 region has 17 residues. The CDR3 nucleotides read TGTGCCAGCAGTTTAGGTGGCGGGTACCCTAACACCGGGGAGCTGTTTTTT. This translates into CASSLGGGYPNTGELFF.

CDR3 bases: TGTGCCAGCAGCGTGGACAGGGTGGGGCGCGAGCAGTACTTC. This sequence encodes CASSVDRVGREQYF. V is TRBV9 and J is TRBJ2-7; 8 bases fit TRBD1. Germline CDR1 and CDR2: SGDLS and YYNGEE. The CDR3 has 14 residues. Losses at the gene ends were 2 bases for V and 6 bases for J; bases not matched to a gene: 7.

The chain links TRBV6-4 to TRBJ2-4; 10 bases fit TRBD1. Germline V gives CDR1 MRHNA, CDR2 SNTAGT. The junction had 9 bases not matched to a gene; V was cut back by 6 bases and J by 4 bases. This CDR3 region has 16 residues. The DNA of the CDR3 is TGTGCCAGCAGGGTCGACAGGGGGCGAGTAAAAAACATTCAGTACTTC. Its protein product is CASRVDRGRVKNIQYF.